These T cell receptor beta chains were read from a single sample in a study of blood T cell repertoires in COVID-19. Profiled with immunoSEQ multiplex PCR; TCRdb holds only in-frame clones, not every one. This table has over 200,000 clones, just under 90% appearing once. Material for sequencing was PBMCs or T cells enriched from blood (not recorded which). All receptors come from a woman aged 25 to 39 with acute COVID-19. Each CDR3 is given with its conserved first and last residue. D genes are given only for firm matches. Where a row states a size, it is once, few, many or the class of an expanded clone; other rows omit it.

CDR3aa | CDR3nt | abundance | j_gene | v_gene | d_gene
CASSLGVGGGSPLHF | TGCGCCAGCAGCTTGGGCGTCGGGGGTGGTTCACCCCTCCACTTT | . | TRBJ1-6 | TRBV5-1 | .
CASSGRGWGMNTEAFF | TGTGCCAGCAGTGGCAGGGGCTGGGGAATGAACACTGAAGCTTTCTTT | . | TRBJ1-1 | TRBV6-1 | .
CASSQVSGGAFTGELFF | TGTGCCAGCAGCCAAGTTAGCGGGGGGGCTTTCACCGGGGAGCTGTTTTTT | . | TRBJ2-2 | TRBV3-1/TRBV3-2 | TRBD2
CASSTRRLAGGRETQYF | TGTGCCAGTAGTACCCGAAGACTAGCGGGGGGGCGGGAGACCCAGTACTTC | . | TRBJ2-5 | TRBV19 | TRBD2
CASSLTGGDSYEQYF | TGTGCCAGCAGCCTTACAGGGGGGGACTCCTACGAGCAGTACTTC | . | TRBJ2-7 | TRBV7-2 | .
CSVAGGGVPDTQYF | TGCAGCGTTGCGGGCGGGGGCGTCCCCGATACGCAGTATTTT | . | TRBJ2-3 | TRBV29-1 | .
CASSLGSTGGYTF | TGTGCCAGCAGCTTAGGGTCCACGGGGGGCTACACCTTC | once | TRBJ1-2 | TRBV7-8 | .
CASSGDRAEQYF | TGTGCCAGCAGTGGGGACAGGGCCGAGCAGTACTTC | few | TRBJ2-7 | TRBV2 | TRBD1
CASSEGGQYGYTF | TGTGCCAGCAGTGAAGGCGGGCAGTATGGCTACACCTTC | . | TRBJ1-2 | TRBV2 | .
CASSEFDSPLHF | TGTGCCAGCAGTGAGTTCGATTCACCCCTCCACTTT | few | TRBJ1-6 | TRBV25-1 | .
CASSLQGEDGYTF | TGTGCCAGCAGCCTACAGGGGGAGGATGGCTACACCTTC | . | TRBJ1-2 | TRBV7-3 | TRBD1
CASMYERGGPLIQYF | TGTGCCAGCATGTATGAGCGGGGGGGCCCTTTAATCCAGTACTTC | once | TRBJ2-5 | TRBV28 | TRBD2
CASSDGRLANYGYTF | TGTGCCAGCAGCGACGGACGACTAGCTAACTATGGCTACACCTTC | . | TRBJ1-2 | TRBV9 | .
CASSQYSNQPQHF | TGCGCCAGCAGCCAGTATAGCAATCAGCCCCAGCATTTT | many | TRBJ1-5 | TRBV10-1 | .
CASSSREANEKLFF | TGTGCCAGCAGCTCCAGGGAGGCTAATGAAAAACTGTTTTTT | . | TRBJ1-4 | TRBV7-6 | .
CASSLADLSLNTIYF | TGTGCCAGCAGCTTAGCAGACTTAAGCTTAAACACCATATATTTT | few | TRBJ1-3 | TRBV7-2 | .
CASSYRFSTGELFF | TGTGCCAGCAGTTACCGCTTCAGCACCGGGGAGCTGTTTTTT | . | TRBJ2-2 | TRBV6-5 | .
CATSTNEKLFF | TGTGCCACCTCAACTAATGAAAAACTGTTTTTT | once | TRBJ1-4 | TRBV6-5 | .
CASSPQQGPNTEAFF | TGTGCCAGCAGCCCGCAACAGGGGCCGAACACTGAAGCTTTCTTT | . | TRBJ1-1 | TRBV14 | TRBD1
CASSQDGGNSPLHF | TGTGCCAGCAGCCAAGATGGGGGGAATTCACCCCTCCACTTT | . | TRBJ1-6 | TRBV14 | .
CASSLGGAEQFF | TGCGCCAGCAGCCTAGGCGGGGCTGAGCAGTTCTTC | . | TRBJ2-1 | TRBV4-1 | .
CASSLARGTGELFF | TGCGCCAGCAGCTTGGCCAGGGGCACCGGGGAGCTGTTTTTT | . | TRBJ2-2 | TRBV5-1 | .
CAWSVKRMNTEAFF | TGTGCCTGGAGTGTAAAGAGAATGAACACTGAAGCTTTCTTT | . | TRBJ1-1 | TRBV30 | .
CASGSGTEYGYTF | TGTGCCAGCGGATCCGGGACAGAATATGGCTACACCTTC | once | TRBJ1-2 | TRBV11-2 | TRBD1
CASSLGGGYSNQPQHF | TGTGCCAGCAGCTTAGGCGGTGGGTACTCCAATCAGCCCCAGCATTTT | . | TRBJ1-5 | TRBV7-2 | .
CASSPTSGGYNEQFF | TGTGCCAGCAGCCCAACTAGCGGGGGCTACAATGAGCAGTTCTTC | . | TRBJ2-1 | TRBV11-2 | TRBD2
CASSQLQGWNQPQHF | TGCGCCAGCAGCCAATTACAGGGGTGGAATCAGCCCCAGCATTTT | once | TRBJ1-5 | TRBV4-1 | TRBD1
CASSLDSGRDEQYF | TGCGCCAGCAGCTTGGACAGCGGGCGGGACGAGCAGTACTTC | . | TRBJ2-7 | TRBV5-1 | .
CASRVPGTEGTEAFF | TGTGCCAGTCGGGTGCCAGGGACAGAAGGGACTGAAGCTTTCTTT | . | TRBJ1-1 | TRBV6-5 | TRBD1
CASSLAGGQPQHF | TGCGCCAGCAGCTTGGCCGGAGGTCAGCCCCAGCATTTT | . | TRBJ1-5 | TRBV5-1 | .
CASDEDRRPPAEKLFF | TGTGCCAGCGATGAGGACAGGCGGCCGCCGGCTGAAAAACTGTTTTTT | . | TRBJ1-4 | TRBV11-2 | TRBD1
CASSLEGVGSGKLFF | TGTGCCAGCAGCTTGGAAGGGGTTGGTTCGGGAAAACTGTTTTTT | few | TRBJ1-4 | TRBV5-6 | .
CASSLDRGNTEAFF | TGCGCCAGCAGCTTGGACAGGGGGAACACTGAAGCTTTCTTT | . | TRBJ1-1 | TRBV5-1 | TRBD1
CATSDSNRETEAFF | TGTGCCACCAGTGATTCGAACAGGGAGACTGAAGCTTTCTTT | . | TRBJ1-1 | TRBV24-1 | .
CASSEGRGIKFDEKLFF | TGTGCCAGCAGCGAAGGCAGGGGGATAAAGTTTGATGAAAAACTGTTTTTT | . | TRBJ1-4 | TRBV7-6 | TRBD1
CASSYQGISNYGYTF | TGTGCCAGCAGTTACCAGGGCATCTCTAACTATGGCTACACCTTC | . | TRBJ1-2 | TRBV6-5 | .
CASSEPGFEQPQHF | TGCGCCAGCAGTGAGCCAGGGTTTGAACAGCCCCAGCATTTT | . | TRBJ1-5 | TRBV10-2 | .
CASSQLTAGVSNQPQHF | TGCGCCAGCAGCCAATTAACGGCAGGGGTAAGCAATCAGCCCCAGCATTTT | . | TRBJ1-5 | TRBV4-1 | .
CASSPDRGSGGNTIYF | TGCGCCAGCAGCCCTGACAGGGGATCGGGTGGAAACACCATATATTTT | . | TRBJ1-3 | TRBV5-1 | TRBD1
CASSLGGQNEQYF | TGTGCCAGCAGCTTGGGGGGACAGAACGAGCAGTACTTC | many | TRBJ2-7 | TRBV5-4 | TRBD1
CASSGGDSSYEQYF | TGTGCCAGCAGCGGAGGGGACAGTTCCTACGAGCAGTACTTC | . | TRBJ2-7 | TRBV7-2 | .
CASSPGGSTDTQYF | TGTGCCAGCTCACCGGGGGGTTCGACAGATACGCAGTATTTT | . | TRBJ2-3 | TRBV18 | .
CASSVAAGTNYGYTF | TGTGCCAGCAGCGTAGCGGCGGGTACTAACTATGGCTACACCTTC | . | TRBJ1-2 | TRBV9 | .
CASSLELQGGYTF | TGTGCCAGCAGCTTAGAATTGCAGGGGGGCTACACCTTC | . | TRBJ1-2 | TRBV7-9 | .
CASSPTGFRSPLHF | TGTGCCAGCAGCCCGACAGGGTTTCGGTCACCCCTCCACTTT | once | TRBJ1-6 | TRBV7-6 | TRBD1
CASSLQGPKNIQYF | TGTGCCAGTAGTTTACAGGGTCCCAAAAACATTCAGTACTTC | . | TRBJ2-4 | TRBV19 | .
CASSAQRQGMDSPLHF | TGTGCCAGCAGCGCGCAAAGACAGGGAATGGATTCACCCCTCCACTTT | . | TRBJ1-6 | TRBV7-6 | TRBD1
CASSQESHRGNSPLHF | TGCGCCAGCAGCCAAGAAAGTCACAGAGGGAATTCACCCCTCCACTTT | . | TRBJ1-6 | TRBV4-3 | .
CASSLGQNTEAFF | TGTGCCAGCAGCTTAGGGCAGAACACTGAAGCTTTCTTT | . | TRBJ1-1 | TRBV11-2 | .
CASSYRMTRSIDTQYF | TGCGCCAGCAGCTATCGGATGACTCGATCAATAGATACGCAGTATTTT | . | TRBJ2-3 | TRBV5-1 | .
CATDSPPYSGNTIYF | TGTGCCACGGACAGTCCTCCCTACTCTGGAAACACCATATATTTT | . | TRBJ1-3 | TRBV19 | .
CASSIGTVQETQYF | TGTGCCAGTAGTATAGGGACAGTACAAGAGACCCAGTACTTC | . | TRBJ2-5 | TRBV19 | .
CASSLGRNTGELFF | TGTGCCAGCAGTCTGGGGCGGAACACCGGGGAGCTGTTTTTT | . | TRBJ2-2 | TRBV11-3 | .
CASSESKIRGQVISKLFF | TGTGCCAGCAGTGAGTCTAAAATCCGAGGACAGGTTATATCAAAACTGTTTTTT | . | TRBJ1-4 | TRBV25-1 | TRBD1
CASSYSRGETEAFF | TGTGCCAGCAGTTACTCGCGCGGGGAGACTGAAGCTTTCTTT | . | TRBJ1-1 | TRBV6-5 | .
CASSQPSEGDYGYTF | TGCGCCAGCAGCCAACCATCGGAGGGCGACTATGGCTACACCTTC | . | TRBJ1-2 | TRBV4-1 | .
CASSSRTGTYQETQYF | TGTGCCAGCAGCTCGCGGACAGGGACGTACCAAGAGACCCAGTACTTC | . | TRBJ2-5 | TRBV5-8 | TRBD1